This T cell receptor (beta chain) was sequenced for a study of blood T cell repertoires in COVID-19. Across the study: The study drew acute and convalescent COVID-19 samples from the United States, Italy and Spain. PBMCs, B-cell-depleted T cells, or T cells were the source of the cDNA or gDNA that made up the material.

The method was immunoSEQ multiplex PCR; TCRdb's version includes in-frame clones alone and lacks a portion of them. Of nearly 95,000 clones in the sample, 70% to 80% are singletons; the top ten hold about 15%. The CDR3 is 17 residues long. CDR1 is LGHNA and CDR2 is YNFKEQ in the germline V gene. V was pared by 1 base and J by 2 bases, with 7 bases of the junction left unmatched. The TCR was taken from a human donor in a cohort sampled during active COVID-19. The rearrangement uses TRBV4-2 and TRBJ2-2; 7 bases map to TRBD2. The material sequenced was peripheral blood. The CDR3 here is CASSQVGAGRNTGELFF. The CDR3 coding sequence is TGTGCCAGCAGCCAAGTCGGAGCGGGGAGAAACACCGGGGAGCTGTTTTTT.